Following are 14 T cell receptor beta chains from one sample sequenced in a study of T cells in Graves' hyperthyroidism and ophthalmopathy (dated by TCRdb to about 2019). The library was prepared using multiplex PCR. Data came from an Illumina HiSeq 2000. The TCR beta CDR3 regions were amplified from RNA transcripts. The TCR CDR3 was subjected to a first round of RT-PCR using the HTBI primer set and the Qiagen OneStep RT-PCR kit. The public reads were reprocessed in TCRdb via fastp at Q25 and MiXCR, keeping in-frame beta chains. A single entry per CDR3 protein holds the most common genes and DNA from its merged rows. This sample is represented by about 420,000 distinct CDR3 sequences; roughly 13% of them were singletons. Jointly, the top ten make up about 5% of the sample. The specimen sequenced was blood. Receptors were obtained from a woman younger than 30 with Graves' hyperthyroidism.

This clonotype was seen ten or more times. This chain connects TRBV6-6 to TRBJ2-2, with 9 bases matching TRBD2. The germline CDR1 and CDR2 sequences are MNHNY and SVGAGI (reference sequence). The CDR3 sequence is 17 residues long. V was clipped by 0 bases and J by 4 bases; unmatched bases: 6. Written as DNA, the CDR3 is TGTGCCAGCAGTTACTCCGCGGGAGGGCCCGGCACCGGGGAGCTGTTTTTT. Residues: CASSYSAGGPGTGELFF.

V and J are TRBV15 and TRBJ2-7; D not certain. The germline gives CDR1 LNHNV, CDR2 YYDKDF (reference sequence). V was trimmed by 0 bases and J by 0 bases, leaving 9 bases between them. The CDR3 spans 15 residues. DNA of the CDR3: TGTGCCACCAGCAGAGATCGCGGACGCTCCTACGAGCAGTACTTC. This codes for CATSRDRGRSYEQYF.

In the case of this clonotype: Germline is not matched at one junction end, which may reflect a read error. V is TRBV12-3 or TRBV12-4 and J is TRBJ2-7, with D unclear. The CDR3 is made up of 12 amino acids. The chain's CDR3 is CASSLLLYGQYF. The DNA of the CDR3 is TGTGCCAGCAGTTTGCTTCTCTACGGGCAGTACTTC.

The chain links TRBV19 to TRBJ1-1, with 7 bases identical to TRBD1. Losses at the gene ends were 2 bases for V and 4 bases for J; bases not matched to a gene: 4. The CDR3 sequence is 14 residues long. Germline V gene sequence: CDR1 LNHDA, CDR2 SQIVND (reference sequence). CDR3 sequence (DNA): TGTGCCAGTAGTATATTGTCAGGGGGCACTGAAGCTTTCTTT. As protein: CASSILSGGTEAFF.

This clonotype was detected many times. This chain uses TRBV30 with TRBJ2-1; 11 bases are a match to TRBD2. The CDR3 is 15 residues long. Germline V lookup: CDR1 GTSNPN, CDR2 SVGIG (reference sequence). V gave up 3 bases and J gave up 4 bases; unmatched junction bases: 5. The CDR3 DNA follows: TGTGCCTGGAGAGCCGGGACTAGCGGTTACAATGAGCAGTTCTTC. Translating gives CAWRAGTSGYNEQFF. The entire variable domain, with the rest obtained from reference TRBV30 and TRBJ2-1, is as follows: SQTIHQWPATLVQPVGSPLSLECTVEGTSNPNLYWYRQAAGRGLQLLFYSVGIGQISSEVPQNLSASRPQDRQFILSSKKLLLSDSGFYLCAWRAGTSGYNEQFFGPGTRLTVL.

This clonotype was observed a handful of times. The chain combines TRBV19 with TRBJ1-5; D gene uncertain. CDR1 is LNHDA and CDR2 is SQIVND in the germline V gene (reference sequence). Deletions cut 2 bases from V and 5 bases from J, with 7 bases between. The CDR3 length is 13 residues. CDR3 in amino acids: CASSISTYQPQHF. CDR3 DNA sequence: TGTGCCAGTAGTATATCTACTTATCAGCCCCAGCATTTT.

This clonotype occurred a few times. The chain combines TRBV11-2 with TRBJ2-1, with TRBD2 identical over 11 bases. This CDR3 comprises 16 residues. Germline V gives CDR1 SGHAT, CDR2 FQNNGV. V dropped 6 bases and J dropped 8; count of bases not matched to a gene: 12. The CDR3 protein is CASSSPTSGVGDEQFF. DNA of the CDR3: TGTGCCAGCAGTTCCCCGACTAGCGGGGTGGGGGATGAGCAGTTCTTC. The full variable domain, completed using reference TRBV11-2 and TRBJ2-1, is EAGVAQSPRYKIIEKRQSVAFWCNPISGHATLYWYQQILGQGPKLLIQFQNNGVVDDSQLPKDRFSAERLKGVDSTLKIQPAKLEDSAVYLCASSSPTSGVGDEQFFGPGTRLTVL.

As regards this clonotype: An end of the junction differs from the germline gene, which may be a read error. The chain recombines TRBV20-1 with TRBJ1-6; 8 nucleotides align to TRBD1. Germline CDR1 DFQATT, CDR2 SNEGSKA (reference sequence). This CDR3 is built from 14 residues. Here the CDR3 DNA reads TGCAGTGCTAGACCCCTGACAGGGGTCTCACCCCCCCACTTT. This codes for CSARPLTGVSPPHF.

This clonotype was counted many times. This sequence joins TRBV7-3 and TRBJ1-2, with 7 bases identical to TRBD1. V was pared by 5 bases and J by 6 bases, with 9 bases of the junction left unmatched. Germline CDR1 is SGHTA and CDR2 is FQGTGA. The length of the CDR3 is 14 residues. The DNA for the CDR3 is TGTGCCAGCAGCCCCGGAGGGGGCATGGATGGCTACACCTTC. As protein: CASSPGGGMDGYTF. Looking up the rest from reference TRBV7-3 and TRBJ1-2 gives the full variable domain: GAGVSQTPSNKVTEKGKYVELRCDPISGHTALYWYRQSLGQGPEFLIYFQGTGAADDSGLPNDRFFAVRPEGSVSTLKIQRTERGDSAVYLCASSPGGGMDGYTFGSGTRLTVV.

As DNA, the CDR3 is TGTGCCAGCTCACGAACGTCGGGACTAGCGGGAGTTCAGGACAATGAGCAGTTCTTC. Amino acid sequence: CASSRTSGLAGVQDNEQFF. The V gene is TRBV18, the J gene TRBJ2-1; 14 bases agree with TRBD2. CDR3 length: 19 amino acids. The V segment lost 4 bases and the J segment 5 bases; nucleotides outside the gene matches: 13. Per the germline V gene, CDR1 is KGHSH and CDR2 is LQKENI.

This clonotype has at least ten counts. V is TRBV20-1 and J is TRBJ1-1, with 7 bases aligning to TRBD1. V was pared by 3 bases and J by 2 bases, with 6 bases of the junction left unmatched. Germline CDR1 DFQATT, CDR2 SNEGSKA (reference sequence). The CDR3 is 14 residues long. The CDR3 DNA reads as TGCAGTGCTAGCCCTGGGACAGCAAACACTGAAGCTTTCTTT. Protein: CSASPGTANTEAFF.

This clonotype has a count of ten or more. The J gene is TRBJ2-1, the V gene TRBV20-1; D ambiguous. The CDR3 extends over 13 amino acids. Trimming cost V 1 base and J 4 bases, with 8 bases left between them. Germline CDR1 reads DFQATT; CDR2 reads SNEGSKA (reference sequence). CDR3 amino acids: CSARGLRYNEQFF. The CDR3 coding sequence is TGCAGTGCTAGAGGACTGCGATACAATGAGCAGTTCTTC.

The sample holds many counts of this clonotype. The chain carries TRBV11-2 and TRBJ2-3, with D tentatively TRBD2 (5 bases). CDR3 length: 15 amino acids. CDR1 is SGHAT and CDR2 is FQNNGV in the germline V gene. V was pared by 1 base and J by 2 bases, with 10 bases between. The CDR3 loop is CASSLVRDFTDTQYF. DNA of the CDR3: TGTGCCAGCAGCTTAGTGAGGGATTTCACAGATACGCAGTATTTT.

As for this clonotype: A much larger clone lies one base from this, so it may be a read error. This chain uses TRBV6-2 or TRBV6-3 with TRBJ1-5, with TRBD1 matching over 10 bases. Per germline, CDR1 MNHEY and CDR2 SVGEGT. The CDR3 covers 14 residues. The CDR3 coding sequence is TGTGCCAGCAGAATCGGACAGGGGGATCAGCGCCAGCATTTT. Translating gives CASRIGQGDQRQHF.